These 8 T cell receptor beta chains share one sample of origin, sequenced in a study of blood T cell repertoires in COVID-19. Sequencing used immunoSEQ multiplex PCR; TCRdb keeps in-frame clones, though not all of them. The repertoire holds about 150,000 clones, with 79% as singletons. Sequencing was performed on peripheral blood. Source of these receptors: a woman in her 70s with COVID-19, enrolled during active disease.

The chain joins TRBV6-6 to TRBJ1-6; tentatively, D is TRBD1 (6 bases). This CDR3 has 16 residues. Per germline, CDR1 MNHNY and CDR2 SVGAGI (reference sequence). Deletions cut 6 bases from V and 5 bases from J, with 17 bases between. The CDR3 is CASRDPGAADNSPLHF. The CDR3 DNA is TGTGCCAGCAGGGACCCAGGGGCTGCGGATAATTCACCCCTCCACTTT.

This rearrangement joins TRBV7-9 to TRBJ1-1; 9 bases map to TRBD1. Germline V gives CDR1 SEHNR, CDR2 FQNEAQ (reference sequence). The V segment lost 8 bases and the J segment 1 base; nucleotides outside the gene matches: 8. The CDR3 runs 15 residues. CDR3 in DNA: TGTGCCAGCGCTTTTACAGGGGGCGCGAACACTGAAGCTTTCTTT. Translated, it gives CASAFTGGANTEAFF.

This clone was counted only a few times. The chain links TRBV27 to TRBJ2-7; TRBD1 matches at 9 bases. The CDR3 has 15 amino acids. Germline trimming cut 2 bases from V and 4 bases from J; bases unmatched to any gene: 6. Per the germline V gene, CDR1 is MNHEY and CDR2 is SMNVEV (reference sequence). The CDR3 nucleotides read TGTGCCAGCAGTTTAGCGGGACAGGGAAAGTACGAGCAGTACTTC. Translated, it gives CASSLAGQGKYEQYF.

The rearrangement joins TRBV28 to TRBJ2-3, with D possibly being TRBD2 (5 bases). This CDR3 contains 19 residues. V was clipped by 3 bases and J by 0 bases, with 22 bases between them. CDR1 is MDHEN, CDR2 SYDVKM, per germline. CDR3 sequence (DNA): TGTGCCAGCAGTTTTTGGGCCCAACTAGGCGCTTCTAGCACAGATACGCAGTATTTT. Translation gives CASSFWAQLGASSTDTQYF. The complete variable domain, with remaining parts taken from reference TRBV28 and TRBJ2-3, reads DVKVTQSSRYLVKRTGEKVFLECVQDMDHENMFWYRQDPGLGLRLIYFSYDVKMKEKGDIPEGYSVSREKKERFSLILESASTNQTSMYLCASSFWAQLGASSTDTQYFGPGTRLTVL.

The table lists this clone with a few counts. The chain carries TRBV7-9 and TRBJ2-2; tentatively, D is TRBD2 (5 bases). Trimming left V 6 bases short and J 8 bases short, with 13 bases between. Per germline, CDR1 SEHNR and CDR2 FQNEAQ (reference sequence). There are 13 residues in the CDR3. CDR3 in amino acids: CASRDPGKGELFF. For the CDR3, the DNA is TGTGCCAGCAGGGACCCGGGGAAAGGGGAGCTGTTTTTT.

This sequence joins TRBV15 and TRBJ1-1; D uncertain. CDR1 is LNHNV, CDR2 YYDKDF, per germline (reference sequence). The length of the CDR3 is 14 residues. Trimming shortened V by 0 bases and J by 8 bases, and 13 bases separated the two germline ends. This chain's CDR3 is CATSRDQRGGEAFF. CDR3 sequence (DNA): TGTGCCACCAGCAGAGATCAAAGAGGAGGGGAAGCTTTCTTT. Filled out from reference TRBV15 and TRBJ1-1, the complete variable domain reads DAMVIQNPRYQVTQFGKPVTLSCSQTLNHNVMYWYQQKSSQAPKLLFHYYDKDFNNEADTPDNFQSRRPNTSFCFLDIRSPGLGDTAMYLCATSRDQRGGEAFFGQGTRLTVV.

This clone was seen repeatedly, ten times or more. The CDR3 region is CASSITGWGQPQHF. As DNA, the CDR3 is TGTGCCAGTAGTATAACAGGTTGGGGTCAGCCCCAGCATTTT. The rearrangement joins TRBV19 to TRBJ1-5; tentatively, D is TRBD1 (5 bases). Germline lookup yields CDR1 LNHDA and CDR2 SQIVND (reference sequence). CDR3 length: 14 residues. V was pared by 2 bases and J by 6 bases, with 11 bases between.

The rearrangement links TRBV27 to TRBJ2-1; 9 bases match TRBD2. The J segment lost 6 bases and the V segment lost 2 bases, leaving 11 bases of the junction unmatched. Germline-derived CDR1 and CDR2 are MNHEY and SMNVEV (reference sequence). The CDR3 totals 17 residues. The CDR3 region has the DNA TGTGCCAGCAGTTTACGAGGGGCGGGGGGGCCACTCAATGAGCAGTTCTTC. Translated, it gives CASSLRGAGGPLNEQFF.